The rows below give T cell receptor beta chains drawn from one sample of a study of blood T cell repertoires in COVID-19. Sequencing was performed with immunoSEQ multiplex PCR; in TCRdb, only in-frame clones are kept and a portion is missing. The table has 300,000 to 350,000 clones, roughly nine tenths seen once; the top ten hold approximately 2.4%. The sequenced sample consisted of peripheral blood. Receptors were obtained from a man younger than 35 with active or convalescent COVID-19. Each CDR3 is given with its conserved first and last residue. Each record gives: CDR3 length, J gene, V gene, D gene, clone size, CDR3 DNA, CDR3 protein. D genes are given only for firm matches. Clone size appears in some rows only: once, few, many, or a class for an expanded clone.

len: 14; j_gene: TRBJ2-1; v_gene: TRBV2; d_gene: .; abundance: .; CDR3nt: TGTGCCAGCAGGGCGAGCCGGAGTTACAATGAGCAGTTCTTC; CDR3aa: CASRASRSYNEQFF
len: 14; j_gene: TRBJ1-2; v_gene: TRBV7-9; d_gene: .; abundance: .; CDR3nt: TGTGCCAGCAGCTTAGCCAGTCACCTCTATGGCTACACCTTC; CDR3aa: CASSLASHLYGYTF
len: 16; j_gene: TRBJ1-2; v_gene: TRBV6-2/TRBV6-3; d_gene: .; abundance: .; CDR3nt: TGTGCCAGCAGTTCTCGTCGATTGTTAACAGACTATGGCTACACCTTC; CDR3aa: CASSSRRLLTDYGYTF
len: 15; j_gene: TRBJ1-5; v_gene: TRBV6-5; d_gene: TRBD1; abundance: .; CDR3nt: TGTGCCAGCAGGATCGGGACAGGTATTGATCAGCCCCAGCATTTT; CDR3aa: CASRIGTGIDQPQHF
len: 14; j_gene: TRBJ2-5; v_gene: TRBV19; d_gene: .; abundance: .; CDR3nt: TGTGCCAGTAGTATAGGCAGGCAGCAAGAGACCCAGTACTTC; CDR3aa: CASSIGRQQETQYF
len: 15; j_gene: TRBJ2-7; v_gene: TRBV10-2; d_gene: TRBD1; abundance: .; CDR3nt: TGCGCCAGCAGGCCCGGACAGGGAACCTCCTACGAGCAGTACTTC; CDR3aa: CASRPGQGTSYEQYF
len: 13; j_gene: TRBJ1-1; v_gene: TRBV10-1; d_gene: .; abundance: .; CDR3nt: TGCGCCAGCTCGGCAGGGATGAACACTGAAGCTTTCTTT; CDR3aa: CASSAGMNTEAFF
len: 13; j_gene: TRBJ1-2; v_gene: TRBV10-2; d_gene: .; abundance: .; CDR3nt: TGCGCCAGCAGTGTGCAGATTAACTATGGCTACACCTTC; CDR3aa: CASSVQINYGYTF
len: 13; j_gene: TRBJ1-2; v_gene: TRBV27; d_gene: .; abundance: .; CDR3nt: TGTGCCACAAAAACAGGGATTGACTATGGCTACACCTTC; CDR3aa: CATKTGIDYGYTF
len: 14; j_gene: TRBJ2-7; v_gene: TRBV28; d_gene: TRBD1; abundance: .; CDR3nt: TGTGCCAGCAGGAAGGACAGGATTTCCTACGAGCAGTACTTC; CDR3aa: CASRKDRISYEQYF
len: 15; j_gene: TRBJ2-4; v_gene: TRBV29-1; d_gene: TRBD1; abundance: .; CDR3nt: TGCAGCGTTGAAGCGGGACAGGGTCCAAGGAACATTCAGTACTTC; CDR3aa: CSVEAGQGPRNIQYF
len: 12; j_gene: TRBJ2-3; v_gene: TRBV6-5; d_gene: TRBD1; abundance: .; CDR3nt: TGTGCCAGCAGAACAGGGGCAGATACGCAGTATTTT; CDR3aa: CASRTGADTQYF
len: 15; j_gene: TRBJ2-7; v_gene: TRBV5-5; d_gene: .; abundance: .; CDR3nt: TGTGCCAGCAGCACGGCTCAGGGGTTTCGGTTCGAGCAGTACTTC; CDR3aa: CASSTAQGFRFEQYF
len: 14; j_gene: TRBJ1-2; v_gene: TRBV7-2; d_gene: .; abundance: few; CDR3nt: TGTGCCAGCAGCTTAAGACTGCGAGACTATGGCTACACCTTC; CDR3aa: CASSLRLRDYGYTF
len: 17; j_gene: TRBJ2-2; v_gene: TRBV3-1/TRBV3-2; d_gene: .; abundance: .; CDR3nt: TGTGCCAGCAGCCCAGGGCTGCGCGGAAGAAACACCGGGGAGCTGTTTTTT; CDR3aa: CASSPGLRGRNTGELFF
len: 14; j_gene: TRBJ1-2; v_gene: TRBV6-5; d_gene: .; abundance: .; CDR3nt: TGTGCCAGCAGTACCGGGGGGGGCCGTTTTGGCTACACCTTC; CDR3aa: CASSTGGGRFGYTF
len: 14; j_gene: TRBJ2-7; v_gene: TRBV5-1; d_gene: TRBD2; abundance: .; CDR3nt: TGCGCCAGCAGCCCAAGGACTAGCGGGAGGGGGCAGTACTTC; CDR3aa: CASSPRTSGRGQYF
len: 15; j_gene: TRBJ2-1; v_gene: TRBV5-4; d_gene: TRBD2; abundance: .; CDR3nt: TGTGCCAGCAGCCCTGGCCTAGCGGGAGGGATTGAGCAGTTCTTC; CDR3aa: CASSPGLAGGIEQFF
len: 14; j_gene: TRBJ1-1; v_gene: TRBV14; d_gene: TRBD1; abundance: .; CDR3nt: TGTGCCAGCAGCGCACAGGGGACGTTCGCTGAAGCTTTCTTT; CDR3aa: CASSAQGTFAEAFF
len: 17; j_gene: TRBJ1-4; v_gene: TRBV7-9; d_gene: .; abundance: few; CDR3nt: TGTGCCAGCAGGCATAGAAGGGACACCGGCGAAAATGAAAAACTGTTTTTT; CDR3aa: CASRHRRDTGENEKLFF
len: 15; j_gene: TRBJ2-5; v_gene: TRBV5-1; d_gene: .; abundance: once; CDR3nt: TGCGCCAGCAGCCACCCAGGGGAGGGCCAAGAGACCCAGTACTTC; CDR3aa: CASSHPGEGQETQYF
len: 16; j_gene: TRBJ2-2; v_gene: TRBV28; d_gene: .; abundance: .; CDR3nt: TGTGCCAGCAGTTTAGGCCTAGCAGCGAACACCGGGGAGCTGTTTTTT; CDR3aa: CASSLGLAANTGELFF
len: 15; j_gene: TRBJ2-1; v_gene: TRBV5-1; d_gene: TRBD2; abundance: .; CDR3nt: TGCGCCAGCAGCTTGGGGGACTACTTTACCAATGAGCAGTTCTTC; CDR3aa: CASSLGDYFTNEQFF
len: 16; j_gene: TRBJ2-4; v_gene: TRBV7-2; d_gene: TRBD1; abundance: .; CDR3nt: TGTGCCAGCAGCAGGACAGGGGGCGCTGCCAAAAACATTCAGTACTTC; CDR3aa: CASSRTGGAAKNIQYF
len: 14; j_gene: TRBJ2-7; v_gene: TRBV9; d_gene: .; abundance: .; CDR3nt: TGTGCCAGCAGCGTAGAGGGGTTCTCCTACGAGCAGTACTTC; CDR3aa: CASSVEGFSYEQYF
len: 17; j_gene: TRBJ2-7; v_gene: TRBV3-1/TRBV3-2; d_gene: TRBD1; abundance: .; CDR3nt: TGTGCCAGCAGCCGAACTTCGTCCCGGGACAGATCCTACGAGCAGTACTTC; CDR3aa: CASSRTSSRDRSYEQYF
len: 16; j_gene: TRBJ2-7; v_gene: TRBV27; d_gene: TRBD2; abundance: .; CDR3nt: TGTGCCAGCACCCAAAGGGGGCTAGCGGGGGCTTCCGAGCAGTACTTC; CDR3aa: CASTQRGLAGASEQYF
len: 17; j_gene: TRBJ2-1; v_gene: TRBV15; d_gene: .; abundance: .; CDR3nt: TGTGCCACCAGCAGAGATTTGAGTATGGTAGTTTCCAATGAGCAGTTCTTC; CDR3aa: CATSRDLSMVVSNEQFF
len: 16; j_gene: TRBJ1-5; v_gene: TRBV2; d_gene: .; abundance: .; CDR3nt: TGTGCCAGCAGTGAAGTACCCCCGGGGGGCAATCAGCCCCAGCATTTT; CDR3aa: CASSEVPPGGNQPQHF
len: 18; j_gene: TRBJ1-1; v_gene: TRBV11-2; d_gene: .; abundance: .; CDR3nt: TGTGCCAGCAGCTCATCGGCGGGGTTGCTGAGCAGGAACACTGAAGCTTTCTTT; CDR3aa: CASSSSAGLLSRNTEAFF
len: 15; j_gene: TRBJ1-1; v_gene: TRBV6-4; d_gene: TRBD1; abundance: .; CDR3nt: TGTGCCAGCAGCTCTAACGGACAGGAGGGGGCTGAAGCTTTCTTT; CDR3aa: CASSSNGQEGAEAFF
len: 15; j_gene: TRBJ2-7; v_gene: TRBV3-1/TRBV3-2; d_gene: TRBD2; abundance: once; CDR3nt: TGTGCCAGCAGCCCGGGACTAGCGGGAGTAGAAGAGCAGTACTTC; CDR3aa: CASSPGLAGVEEQYF
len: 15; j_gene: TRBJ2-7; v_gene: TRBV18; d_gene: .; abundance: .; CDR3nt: TGTGCCAGCTCACCTGGGGCGCTTGGCTCCTACGAGCAGTACTTC; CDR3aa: CASSPGALGSYEQYF
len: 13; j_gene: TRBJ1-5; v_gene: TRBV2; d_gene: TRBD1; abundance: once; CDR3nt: TGTGCCAGCACAACGGACAGGGGCCAGCCCCAGCATTTT; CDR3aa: CASTTDRGQPQHF
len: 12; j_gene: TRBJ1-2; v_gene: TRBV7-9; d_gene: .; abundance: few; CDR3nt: TGTGCCAGCAGCTTTTCGAGCCATGGCTACACCTTC; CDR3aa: CASSFSSHGYTF
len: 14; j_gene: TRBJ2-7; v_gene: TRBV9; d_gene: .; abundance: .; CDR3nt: TGTGCCAGCAGCGTAGTTCCCGCGACCTACGAGCAGTACTTC; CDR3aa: CASSVVPATYEQYF
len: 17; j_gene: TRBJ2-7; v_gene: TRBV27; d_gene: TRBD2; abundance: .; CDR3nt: TGTGCCAGCAGATCGACTAGCGGGAGGAACCACTCCTACGAGCAGTACTTC; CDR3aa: CASRSTSGRNHSYEQYF
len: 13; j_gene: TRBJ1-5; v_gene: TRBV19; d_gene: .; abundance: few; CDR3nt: TGTGCCAGTAGTACCGGGTACAATCAGCCCCAGCATTTT; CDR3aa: CASSTGYNQPQHF
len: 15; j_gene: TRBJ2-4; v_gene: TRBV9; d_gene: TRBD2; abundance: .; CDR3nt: TGTGCCAGCAGCGCCGTCCTAGCGGGGGAAAACATTCAGTACTTC; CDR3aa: CASSAVLAGENIQYF
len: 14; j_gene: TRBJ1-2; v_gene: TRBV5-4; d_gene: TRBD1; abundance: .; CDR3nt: TGTGCCAGCAGCTTCAGGGGGAAACGCTATGGCTACACCTTC; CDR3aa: CASSFRGKRYGYTF
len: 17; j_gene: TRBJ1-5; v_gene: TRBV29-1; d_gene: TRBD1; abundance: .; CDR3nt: TGCAGCGTTGTTGATACCGGGACAGGGGGCGGTTATCAGCCCCAGCATTTT; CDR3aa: CSVVDTGTGGGYQPQHF
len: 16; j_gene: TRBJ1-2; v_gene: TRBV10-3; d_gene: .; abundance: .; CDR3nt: TGTGCCATCAGGGAGACTATGGACAGACCCTTCTATGGCTACACCTTC; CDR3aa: CAIRETMDRPFYGYTF